The clone carrying this T cell receptor beta chain was counted at least ten times. The data were obtained in a study of molecular identifiers for immune sequencing clone quantification. Methods described previously, with TCR primers listed, were used for bulk TCR libraries. TCRdb re-called the PCR reads through MiXCR, storing one row per CDR3 protein. The sample carries about 60,000 distinct CDR3 sequences, less than 20% recorded once. The germline CDR1 and CDR2 sequences are MRHNA and SNTAGT. Between the trimmed V and J ends, which lost 6 bases and 7 bases, there was a span of 13 bases. The CDR3 spans 13 residues.

The TCR was taken from a human donor in good health. Some libraries in this study had Jurkat cell RNA spiked in. The chain recombines TRBV6-4 with TRBJ1-5; tentative D call: TRBD1 (6 bases). Sequenced sample: naive CD8+ T cells from blood, with Jurkat cell RNA spiked in. Subset of the sample: FACS-sorted CD8+CD4-CCR7+CD45RA+ naive T cells. CDR3 sequence reads: CASRGGTGQPQHF. As DNA, the CDR3 is TGTGCCAGCAGAGGGGGGACGGGACAGCCCCAGCATTTT.